Sequencing of this T cell receptor (beta chain) was carried out in a study of T cell responses to AZD1222 COVID-19 vaccine. TCRdb keeps only in-frame clones here, not all; method: immunoSEQ multiplex PCR. Here the sample spans 100,000 to 150,000 clones, just under 95% being singletons. Study-wide results and limits: Repertoire sampling was restricted to post-peak T cell response timepoints. Females outnumbered males among donors, who were mostly white British; clonal diversity was possibly underestimated.

The V segment lost 0 bases and the J segment 4 bases; nucleotides outside the gene matches: 7. Germline CDR1 reads MNHEY; CDR2 reads SVGAGI. The CDR3 loop spans 16 amino acids. Of note for this clone: Antigen unknown.

This receptor was identified in an adult who received the AZD1222 COVID-19 vaccine. The V gene is TRBV6-5, the J gene TRBJ2-5; 8 nucleotides align to TRBD1. Sequencing used peripheral blood, obtained 28 days after the second AZD1222 dose. DNA for the CDR3: TGTGCCAGCAGTTACTCCCGACCCGGACAGGGAGAGACCCAGTACTTC. Translated, it gives CASSYSRPGQGETQYF.